Listed here are 6 T cell receptor beta chains from one sample, sequenced in a study of T cells expressing NK-cell markers. Following a re-call of the 5' RACE reads, TCRdb has one entry per CDR3 protein and lacks DNA. The table lists tens of thousands of distinct CDR3 sequences. The specimen was blood T cells: a sorted CD56 or NKG2C T cell subset, CD4+ or CD8+ T cells, or bulk PBMC T cells (not recorded which). These receptor sequences come from a woman aged 18 to 75 in good health.

The V gene is TRBV27, the J gene TRBJ2-2; no DNA is available, so the TRBD1 call from TCRdb remains unchecked. Germline V CDR1 and CDR2: MNHEY, SMNVEV (reference sequence). The CDR3 contains 15 residues. CDR3 sequence: CASRIMGGHTGELFF.

The rearrangement uses TRBV9 and TRBJ1-1; checking the TCRdb D call of TRBD1 is not possible without DNA. The CDR3 runs to 14 residues. Germline V CDR1 and CDR2: SGDLS, YYNGEE. The chain's CDR3 is CASSVEGGGIEAFF.

The chain has TRBV5-6 and TRBJ1-5. Germline values: CDR1 SGHDT, CDR2 YYEEEE. This CDR3 region has 12 residues. The chain's CDR3 is CASSLEGQPQHF.

V usage is TRBV29-1 and J usage is TRBJ2-7; TCRdb's D call, TRBD1, is unchecked because there is no DNA. The V gene's germline CDR1 is SQVTM and CDR2 ANQGSEA. The CDR3 contains 13 residues. This chain's CDR3 is CSVTGQGTYEQYF.

The CDR3 sequence is CASSVPSGEQYF. V usage is TRBV9 and J usage is TRBJ2-7; TCRdb lists TRBD2, though no DNA is available to test this call. The germline CDR1 and CDR2 sequences are SGDLS and YYNGEE. The CDR3 has 12 residues.

V is TRBV5-1 and J is TRBJ2-7; TCRdb names TRBD1, which stays unverified in the absence of DNA. This CDR3 contains 16 residues. Germline V gene lookup returns CDR1 SGHRS and CDR2 YFSETQ. CDR3 in amino acids: CASSLSSDTGTYEQYF.